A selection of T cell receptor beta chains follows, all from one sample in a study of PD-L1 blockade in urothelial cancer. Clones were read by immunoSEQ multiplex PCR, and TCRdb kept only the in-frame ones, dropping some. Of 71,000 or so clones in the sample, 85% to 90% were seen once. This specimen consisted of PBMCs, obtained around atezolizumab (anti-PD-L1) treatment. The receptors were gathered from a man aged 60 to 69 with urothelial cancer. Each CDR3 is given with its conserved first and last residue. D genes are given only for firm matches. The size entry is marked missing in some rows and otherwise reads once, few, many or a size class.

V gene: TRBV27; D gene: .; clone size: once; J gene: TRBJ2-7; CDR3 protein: CASSLFTAYEQYF; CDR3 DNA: TGTGCCAGCAGTTTATTTACAGCTTACGAGCAGTACTTC
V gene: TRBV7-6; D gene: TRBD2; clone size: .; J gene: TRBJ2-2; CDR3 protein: CASSLGGWQASELFF; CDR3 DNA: TGTGCCAGCAGCTTGGGAGGGTGGCAGGCGTCCGAGCTGTTTTTT
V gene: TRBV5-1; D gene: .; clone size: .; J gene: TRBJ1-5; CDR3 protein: CASSLDGSSNQPQHF; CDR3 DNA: TGCGCCAGCAGCTTGGACGGGTCGAGCAATCAGCCCCAGCATTTT
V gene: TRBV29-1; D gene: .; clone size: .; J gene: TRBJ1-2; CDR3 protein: CSVGQGTDGYTF; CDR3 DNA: TGCAGCGTTGGCCAGGGAACGGATGGCTACACCTTC
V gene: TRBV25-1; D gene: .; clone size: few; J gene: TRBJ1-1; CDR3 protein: CASRVGVGTEAFF; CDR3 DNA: TGTGCCAGCAGGGTCGGGGTGGGAACTGAAGCTTTCTTT
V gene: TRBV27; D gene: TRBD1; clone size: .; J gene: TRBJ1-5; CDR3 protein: CASSYGTGANQPQHF; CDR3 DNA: TGTGCCAGCAGTTACGGGACAGGCGCGAATCAGCCCCAGCATTTT
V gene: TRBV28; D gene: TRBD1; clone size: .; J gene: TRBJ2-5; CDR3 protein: CASSSGGREETQYF; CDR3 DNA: TGTGCCAGCAGCTCAGGGGGCAGGGAAGAGACCCAGTACTTC
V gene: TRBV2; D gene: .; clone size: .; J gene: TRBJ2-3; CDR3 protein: CASNPSAMEAQYF; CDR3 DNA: TGTGCCAGCAATCCTAGCGCGATGGAGGCACAGTATTTT
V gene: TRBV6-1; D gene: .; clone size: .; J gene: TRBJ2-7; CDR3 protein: CASSEEVGGMDEQYF; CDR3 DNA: TGTGCCAGCAGTGAAGAAGTAGGGGGAATGGACGAGCAGTACTTC
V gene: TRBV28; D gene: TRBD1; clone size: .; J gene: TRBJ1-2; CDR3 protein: CASSEDRGPFFHYGYTF; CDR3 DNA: TGTGCCAGCAGTGAAGACAGGGGGCCTTTTTTTCACTATGGCTACACCTTC
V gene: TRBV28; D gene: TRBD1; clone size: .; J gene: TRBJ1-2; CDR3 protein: CASSLGQGAWSYTF; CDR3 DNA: TGTGCCAGCAGCCTCGGACAGGGGGCATGGAGCTACACCTTC
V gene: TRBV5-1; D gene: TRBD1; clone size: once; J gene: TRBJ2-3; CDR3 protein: CASSLVPRGRTDTQYF; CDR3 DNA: TGCGCCAGCAGCTTGGTGCCCAGGGGGCGTACAGATACGCAGTATTTT
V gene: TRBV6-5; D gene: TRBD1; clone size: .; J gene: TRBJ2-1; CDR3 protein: CASRSTGTGYNEQFF; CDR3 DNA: TGTGCCAGCAGGTCGACCGGGACAGGATACAATGAGCAGTTCTTC
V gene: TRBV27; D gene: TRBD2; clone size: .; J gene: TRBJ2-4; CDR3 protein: CASSFRLAGESGGKNIQYF; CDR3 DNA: TGTGCCAGCAGTTTCAGACTAGCGGGAGAATCCGGAGGCAAAAACATTCAGTACTTC
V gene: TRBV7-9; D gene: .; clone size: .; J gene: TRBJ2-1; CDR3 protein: CASSAAGGRIDEQFF; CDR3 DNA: TGTGCCAGCAGCGCGGCAGGGGGGCGCATCGATGAGCAGTTCTTC
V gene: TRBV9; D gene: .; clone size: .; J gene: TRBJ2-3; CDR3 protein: CASSVGEGGQGTQYF; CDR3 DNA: TGTGCCAGCAGCGTAGGGGAGGGGGGGCAGGGTACGCAGTATTTT
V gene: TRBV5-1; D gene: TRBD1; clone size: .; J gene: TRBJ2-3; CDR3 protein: CASSEGTVPTDTQYF; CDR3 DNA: TGCGCCAGCAGCGAGGGGACAGTACCCACAGATACGCAGTATTTT
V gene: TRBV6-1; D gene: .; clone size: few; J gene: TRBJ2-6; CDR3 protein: CASNKRGYGANVLTF; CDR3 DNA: TGTGCCAGCAACAAAAGAGGGTATGGGGCCAACGTCCTGACTTTC
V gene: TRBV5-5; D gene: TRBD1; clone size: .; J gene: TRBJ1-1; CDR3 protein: CASSLETGTIAFF; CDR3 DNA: TGTGCCAGCAGCCTAGAGACAGGGACGATAGCTTTCTTT
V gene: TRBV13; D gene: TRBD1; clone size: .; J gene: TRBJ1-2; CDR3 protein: CASSLGGQGSYGYTF; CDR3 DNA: TGTGCCAGCAGCTTAGGGGGACAGGGATCCTATGGCTACACCTTC
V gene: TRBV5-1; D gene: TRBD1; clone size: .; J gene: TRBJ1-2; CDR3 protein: CASSLGQGVHNYGYTF; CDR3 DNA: TGCGCCAGCAGCTTGGGACAGGGGGTCCATAACTATGGCTACACCTTC
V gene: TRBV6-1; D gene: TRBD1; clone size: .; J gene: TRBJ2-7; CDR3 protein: CASSARQGTYEQYF; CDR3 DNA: TGTGCCAGCAGTGCTAGACAGGGGACCTACGAGCAGTACTTC
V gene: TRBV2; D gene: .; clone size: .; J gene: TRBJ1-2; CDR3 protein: CASSEYGGGYGYTF; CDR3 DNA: TGTGCCAGCAGTGAATATGGGGGAGGCTATGGCTACACCTTC
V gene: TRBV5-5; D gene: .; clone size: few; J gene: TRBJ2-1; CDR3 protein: CASSLANRANEQFF; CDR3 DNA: TGTGCCAGCAGCTTGGCTAACAGGGCCAATGAGCAGTTCTTC
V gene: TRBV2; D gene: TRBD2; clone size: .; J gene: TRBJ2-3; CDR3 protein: CAVLAGGPKGTDTQYF; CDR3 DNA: TGTGCCGTACTAGCGGGAGGGCCTAAGGGAACAGATACGCAGTATTTT
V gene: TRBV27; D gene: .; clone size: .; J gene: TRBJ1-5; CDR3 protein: CASRFTGFSNQPQHF; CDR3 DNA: TGTGCCAGCAGATTCACAGGTTTTAGCAATCAGCCCCAGCATTTT
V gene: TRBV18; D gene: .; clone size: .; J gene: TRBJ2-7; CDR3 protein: CASSPYDSSYEQYF; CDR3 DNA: TGTGCCAGCTCACCGTACGACAGCTCCTACGAGCAGTACTTC
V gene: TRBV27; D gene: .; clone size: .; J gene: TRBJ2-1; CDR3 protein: CASSFIQGQNNEQFF; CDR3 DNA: TGTGCCAGCAGTTTTATCCAGGGACAAAACAATGAGCAGTTCTTC
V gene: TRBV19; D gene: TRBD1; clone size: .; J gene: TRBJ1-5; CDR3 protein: CASSIGTGLNQPQHF; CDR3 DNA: TGTGCCAGTAGTATTGGGACAGGGCTTAATCAGCCCCAGCATTTT
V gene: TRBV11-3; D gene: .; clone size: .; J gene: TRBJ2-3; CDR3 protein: CASSTGTSTDTQYF; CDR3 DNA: TGTGCCAGCAGCACCGGGACTAGCACAGATACGCAGTATTTT
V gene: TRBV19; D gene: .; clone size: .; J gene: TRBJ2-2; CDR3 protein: CASSIASVSNTGELFF; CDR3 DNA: TGTGCCAGTAGTATAGCTAGTGTATCGAACACCGGGGAGCTGTTTTTT
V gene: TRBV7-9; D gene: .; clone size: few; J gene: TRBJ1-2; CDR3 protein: CASSPEGYGYTF; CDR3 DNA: TGTGCCAGCAGTCCGGAGGGGTATGGCTACACCTTC
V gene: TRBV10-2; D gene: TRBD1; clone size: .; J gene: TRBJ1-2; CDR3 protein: CASSPGQGAYTF; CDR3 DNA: TGCGCCAGCAGCCCGGGACAGGGAGCCTACACCTTC
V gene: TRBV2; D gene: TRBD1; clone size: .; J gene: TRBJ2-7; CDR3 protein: CASSFQGALNEQYF; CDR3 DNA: TGTGCCAGCTCCTTTCAGGGGGCGCTGAACGAGCAGTACTTC
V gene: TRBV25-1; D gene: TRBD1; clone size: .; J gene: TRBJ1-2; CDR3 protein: CASSPDRDRLRYGYTF; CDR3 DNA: TGTGCCAGCAGTCCCGACAGGGACCGTCTACGGTATGGCTACACCTTC
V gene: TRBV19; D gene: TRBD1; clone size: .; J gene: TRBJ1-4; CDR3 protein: CASSIGTGTEKLFF; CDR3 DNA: TGTGCCAGTAGTATAGGGACAGGGACCGAAAAACTGTTTTTT
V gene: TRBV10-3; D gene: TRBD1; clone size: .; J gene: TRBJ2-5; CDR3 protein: CAISVQGEETQYF; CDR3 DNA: TGTGCCATCAGTGTACAGGGGGAAGAGACCCAGTACTTC
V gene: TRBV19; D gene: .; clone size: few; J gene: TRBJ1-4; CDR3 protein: CASSMHGLEEKLFF; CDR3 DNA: TGTGCCAGTAGTATGCATGGACTTGAGGAAAAACTGTTTTTT
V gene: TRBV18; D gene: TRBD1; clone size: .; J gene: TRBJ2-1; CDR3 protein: CASSPGQTYNEQFF; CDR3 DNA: TGTGCCAGCTCGCCGGGACAGACCTACAATGAGCAGTTCTTC
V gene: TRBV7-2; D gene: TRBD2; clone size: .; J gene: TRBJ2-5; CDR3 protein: CASSPGGAVETQYF; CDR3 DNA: TGTGCCAGCAGCCCCGGGGGGGCGGTAGAGACCCAGTACTTC
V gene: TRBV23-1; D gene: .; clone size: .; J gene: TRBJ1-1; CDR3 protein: CASSQSAGAQGTEAFF; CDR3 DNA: TGCGCCAGCAGTCAATCGGCGGGGGCCCAGGGCACTGAAGCTTTCTTT
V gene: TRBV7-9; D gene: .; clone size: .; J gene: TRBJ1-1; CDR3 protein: CASSLGLGLNTEAFF; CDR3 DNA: TGTGCCAGCAGCTTAGGACTCGGCCTAAACACTGAAGCTTTCTTT
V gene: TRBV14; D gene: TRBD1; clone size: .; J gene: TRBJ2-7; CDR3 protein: CASSLAGGVSGYEQYF; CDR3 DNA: TGTGCCAGCAGCCTTGCAGGGGGCGTTTCGGGCTACGAGCAGTACTTC
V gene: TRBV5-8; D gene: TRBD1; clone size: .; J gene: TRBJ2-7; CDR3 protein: CASSSLGPGQGSYEQYF; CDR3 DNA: TGTGCCAGCAGCTCCTTAGGGCCGGGACAGGGGTCCTACGAGCAGTACTTC
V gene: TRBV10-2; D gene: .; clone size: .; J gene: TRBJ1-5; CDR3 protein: CASSERYGNQPQHF; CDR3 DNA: TGCGCCAGCAGTGAGCGTTATGGCAATCAGCCCCAGCATTTT
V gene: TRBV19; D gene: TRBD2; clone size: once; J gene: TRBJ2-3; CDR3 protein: CASSMGLAGAQTSTDTQYF; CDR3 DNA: TGTGCCAGTAGTATGGGACTAGCGGGGGCTCAAACTAGCACAGATACGCAGTATTTT
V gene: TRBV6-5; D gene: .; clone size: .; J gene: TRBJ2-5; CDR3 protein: CASSYHGQIQETQYF; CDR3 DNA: TGTGCCAGCAGTTACCACGGACAGATCCAAGAGACCCAGTACTTC
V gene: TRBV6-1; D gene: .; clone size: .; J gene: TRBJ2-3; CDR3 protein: CASSDLLTTQYF; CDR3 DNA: TGTGCCAGCAGTGACCTATTAACCACGCAGTATTTT
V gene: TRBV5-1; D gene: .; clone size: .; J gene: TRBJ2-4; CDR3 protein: CASSPHNRRLAKNIQYF; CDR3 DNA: TGCGCCAGCAGCCCCCATAACAGGCGGTTAGCCAAAAACATTCAGTACTTC
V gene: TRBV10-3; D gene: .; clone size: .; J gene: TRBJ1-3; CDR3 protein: CAISESAVAGNTIYF; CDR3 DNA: TGTGCCATCAGTGAAAGTGCGGTAGCGGGAAACACCATATATTTT
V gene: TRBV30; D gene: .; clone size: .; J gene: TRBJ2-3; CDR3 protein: CAWSGITDTQYF; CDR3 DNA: TGTGCCTGGAGCGGGATAACGGATACGCAGTATTTT
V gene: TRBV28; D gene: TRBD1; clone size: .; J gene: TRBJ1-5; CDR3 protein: CASTLGGRGDNQPQHF; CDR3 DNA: TGTGCCAGCACCTTGGGGGGCAGGGGGGATAATCAGCCCCAGCATTTT
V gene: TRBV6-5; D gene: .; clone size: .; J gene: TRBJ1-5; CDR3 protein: CASSSTGSGNQPQHF; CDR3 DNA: TGTGCCAGCAGCTCTACAGGGTCGGGCAATCAGCCCCAGCATTTT
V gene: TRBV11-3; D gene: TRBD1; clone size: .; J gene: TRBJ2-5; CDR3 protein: CASSHRGSQETQYF; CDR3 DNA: TGTGCCAGCAGCCACAGGGGATCACAAGAGACCCAGTACTTC
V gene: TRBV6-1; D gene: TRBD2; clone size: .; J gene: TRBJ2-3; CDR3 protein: CAVRRLAGDTGQYF; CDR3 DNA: TGTGCCGTACGTCGACTAGCGGGGGACACGGGGCAGTATTTT
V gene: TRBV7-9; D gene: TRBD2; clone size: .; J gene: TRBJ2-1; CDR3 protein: CASSLDLAGDDEQFF; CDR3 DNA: TGTGCCAGCAGCTTAGATCTAGCGGGAGACGATGAGCAGTTCTTC